This passage covers 7 T cell receptor beta chains from one sample sequenced in a study of blood T cell repertoires in COVID-19. Sequenced by immunoSEQ multiplex PCR; TCRdb stores in-frame clones only, minus some. The table lists some 300,000 clones, 90% of them singletons. Sample: peripheral blood. These receptors were obtained from a middle-aged woman with COVID-19, enrolled during active disease.

This chain uses TRBV9 with TRBJ2-1; tentatively, D is TRBD1 (5 bases). V was pared by 3 bases and J by 8 bases, with 21 bases between. Looked up from germline, CDR1 is SGDLS and CDR2 is YYNGEE. The CDR3 has 16 residues. The CDR3 DNA is TGTGCCAGCAGCGGCTTCAGAGTAGCAGGGTCCGATGAGCAGTTCTTC. This translates into CASSGFRVAGSDEQFF. The full variable domain, in which reference TRBV9 and TRBJ2-1 provide the parts outside the CDR3, is DSGVTQTPKHLITATGQRVTLRCSPRSGDLSVYWYQQSLDQGLQFLIQYYNGEERAKGNILERFSAQQFPDLHSELNLSSLELGDSALYFCASSGFRVAGSDEQFFGPGTRLTVL.

CDR3 in amino acids: CASSLGQGTYGYTF. Here the CDR3 DNA reads TGTGCCAGCAGCTTAGGACAGGGGACCTATGGCTACACCTTC. The chain has TRBV5-6 and TRBJ1-2; TRBD1 aligns across 9 bases. Germline CDR1 is SGHDT and CDR2 is YYEEEE. J was trimmed by 4 bases and V by 2 bases; bases with no gene match: 3. The CDR3 sequence is 14 residues long.

CDR3 sequence reads: CASSIQGGGYTF. The CDR3 nucleotides read TGTGCCAGTAGTATACAGGGAGGTGGCTACACCTTC. This chain joins TRBV19 and TRBJ1-2, with D tentatively TRBD1 (5 bases). V dropped 2 bases and J dropped 7 bases, with 8 bases sitting between them. Germline V CDR1 and CDR2: LNHDA, SQIVND (reference sequence). The CDR3 consists of 12 residues.

The V gene is TRBV19, the J gene TRBJ2-6; 9 nucleotides line up with TRBD1. The trim removed 4 bases at V and 2 bases at J, leaving 9 bases unmatched. CDR1 and CDR2 (germline): LNHDA, SQIVND (reference sequence). The CDR3 sequence is 18 residues long. The CDR3, as DNA: TGTGCCAGTAGTAGCAATACAGGGGGCGCGGCTGGGGCCAACGTCCTGACTTTC. This encodes CASSSNTGGAAGANVLTF.

This clone was detected a few times. The chain is built from TRBV28 and TRBJ2-7; 11 bases agree with TRBD2. The J segment lost 4 bases and the V segment lost 6 bases, leaving 2 bases of the junction unmatched. CDR3 size: 13 residues. Germline V lookup: CDR1 MDHEN, CDR2 SYDVKM. CDR3 sequence reads: CASSSSGGYEQYF. CDR3 bases: TGTGCCAGCAGCTCTAGCGGGGGGTACGAGCAGTACTTC.

The V call is TRBV28, the J call TRBJ2-7; 7 bases match TRBD2. The CDR3 spans 16 residues. CDR1 MDHEN and CDR2 SYDVKM come from the germline V gene. V was clipped by 7 bases and J by 3 bases; unmatched bases: 15. CDR3: CASTYSKAGVFYEQYF. The CDR3 nucleotides read TGTGCCAGCACCTACTCCAAGGCGGGGGTCTTCTACGAGCAGTACTTC.

The CDR3 reads CASSSGTSGSGIDTQYF. The CDR3 region has the DNA TGCGCCAGCAGCTCCGGGACTAGCGGGAGTGGGATAGATACGCAGTATTTT. The chain joins TRBV5-1 to TRBJ2-3; 14 positions agree with TRBD2. The length of the CDR3 is 17 residues. The V gene end was trimmed by 3 bases and the J gene end by 5 bases; junction bases not matched to a gene: 8. Germline values: CDR1 SGHRS, CDR2 YFSETQ.